The rows below give T cell receptor beta chains drawn from one sample of a study of blood T cell repertoires in COVID-19. Clones were read by immunoSEQ multiplex PCR, and TCRdb kept only the in-frame ones, dropping some. The sample gives about 190,000 clones, about 81% of which show up once; 14% is in the top ten. The sample taken for sequencing was peripheral blood. Receptor source: a man aged 25 to 40 with active or convalescent COVID-19. CDR3s include the opening cysteine and the closing phenylalanine or tryptophan. A D gene is named only where the DNA matches it firmly. The size field is filled for only some rows; it gives once, few, many or a size class.

v_call	j_call	d_call	clone_size	cdr3_aa	cdr3_nt
TRBV5-1	TRBJ1-1	-	-	CASSLEISGGEAFF	TGCGCCAGCAGCTTGGAAATCTCAGGAGGTGAAGCTTTCTTT
TRBV29-1	TRBJ2-4	TRBD1	-	CSVEGGTGPSNIQYF	TGCAGCGTTGAAGGTGGGACAGGGCCGTCGAACATTCAGTACTTC
TRBV6-2/TRBV6-3	TRBJ2-7	TRBD2	-	CASSYETSGTKPLTGEQYF	TGTGCCAGCAGTTACGAGACTAGCGGGACGAAACCCCTTACAGGGGAGCAGTACTTC
TRBV7-8	TRBJ2-7	TRBD1	-	CASRRDRAGHEQYF	TGTGCCAGCAGACGGGACAGGGCTGGGCACGAGCAGTACTTC
TRBV6-5	TRBJ1-2	TRBD1	-	CASTYSRDSNYGYTF	TGTGCCAGCACCTACTCCCGGGACAGTAACTATGGCTACACCTTC
TRBV3-1/TRBV3-2	TRBJ1-6	-	-	CASSQSGLNSPLHF	TGTGCCAGCAGCCAAAGCGGTCTAAATTCACCCCTCCACTTT
TRBV27	TRBJ1-1	-	few	CASSLSGAVNTEAFF	TGTGCCAGCAGTTTATCGGGGGCCGTGAACACTGAAGCTTTCTTT
TRBV12-3/TRBV12-4	TRBJ1-1	TRBD1	-	CASSLGQLTEAFF	TGTGCCAGCAGTTTGGGACAGCTCACTGAAGCTTTCTTT
TRBV27	TRBJ2-2	-	-	CASSPFAGELFF	TGTGCCAGCAGTCCCTTCGCCGGGGAGCTGTTTTTT
TRBV3-1/TRBV3-2	TRBJ1-5	-	-	CASSRSVSVDQPQHF	TGTGCCAGCAGCCGATCTGTCTCGGTCGATCAGCCCCAGCATTTT
TRBV30	TRBJ2-5	-	-	CAWSTRVQETQYF	TGTGCCTGGAGTACCAGGGTACAAGAGACCCAGTACTTC
TRBV2	TRBJ2-1	TRBD2	-	CASRYWASGPNSYNEQFF	TGTGCCAGCAGGTACTGGGCTAGCGGGCCCAACTCCTACAATGAGCAGTTCTTC
TRBV28	TRBJ2-3	TRBD2	few	CASSSLLAGVTNTQYF	TGTGCCAGCAGTTCCCTACTAGCGGGGGTCACGAATACGCAGTATTTT
TRBV5-8	TRBJ1-2	-	-	CASSHGLNYGYTF	TGTGCCAGCAGCCACGGACTAAACTATGGCTACACCTTC
TRBV27	TRBJ2-7	-	-	CASSPGVREQYF	TGTGCCAGCAGTCCGGGGGTTCGTGAGCAGTACTTC
TRBV30	TRBJ1-2	-	-	CAWGPPGENGYTF	TGTGCCTGGGGACCCCCAGGGGAGAATGGCTACACCTTC
TRBV6-1	TRBJ1-3	-	-	CASSEIRGGNTIYF	TGTGCCAGCAGTGAGATACGGGGTGGAAACACCATATATTTT
TRBV5-5	TRBJ2-6	TRBD2	-	CASSWGGRSGANVLTF	TGTGCCAGCAGCTGGGGAGGGCGGTCGGGGGCCAACGTCCTGACTTTC
TRBV7-7	TRBJ2-7	TRBD2	many	CASSRGGSESYEQYF	TGTGCTAGCAGCCGCGGCGGGAGCGAGTCCTACGAGCAGTACTTC
TRBV5-5	TRBJ1-5	TRBD1	-	CASHYRDRENQPQHF	TGTGCCAGCCACTACCGGGACAGGGAAAATCAGCCCCAGCATTTT
TRBV6-5	TRBJ2-4	TRBD2	-	CASRVTSGVGNIQYF	TGTGCCAGCAGGGTGACTAGCGGGGTGGGAAACATTCAGTACTTC
TRBV11-2	TRBJ1-1	-	-	CASSLVRRHSNTEAFF	TGTGCCAGCAGCTTAGTACGGCGACACTCGAACACTGAAGCTTTCTTT
TRBV6-6	TRBJ1-2	-	-	CASSSPPWSYGYTF	TGTGCCAGCAGTTCCCCCCCCTGGAGCTATGGCTACACCTTC
TRBV29-1	TRBJ2-6	TRBD1	-	CSVEDRDRGKGSGANVLTF	TGCAGCGTTGAAGATCGCGACAGGGGAAAAGGCTCTGGGGCCAACGTCCTGACTTTC
TRBV4-1	TRBJ1-5	TRBD1	-	CASSQGGQGPSNQPQHF	TGCGCCAGCAGCCAAGGTGGACAGGGACCTAGCAATCAGCCCCAGCATTTT
TRBV6-5	TRBJ2-1	TRBD2	-	CASSYTGGPYNEQFF	TGTGCCAGCAGTTACACGGGAGGGCCCTACAATGAGCAGTTCTTC
TRBV19	TRBJ2-3	TRBD2	-	CASSIGSAGAPTDTQYF	TGTGCCAGTAGTATAGGCTCGGCGGGAGCCCCCACAGATACGCAGTATTTT
TRBV6-1	TRBJ2-7	-	-	CASSENVPGYEQYF	TGTGCCAGCAGTGAAAACGTCCCAGGCTACGAGCAGTACTTC
TRBV4-1	TRBJ2-3	-	-	CASSRQGTDTQYF	TGCGCCAGCAGCCGGCAGGGTACAGATACGCAGTATTTT
TRBV5-1	TRBJ1-2	-	-	CASSLVVQGYGYTF	TGCGCCAGCAGCTTGGTGGTACAGGGCTATGGCTACACCTTC
TRBV18	TRBJ1-4	TRBD1	-	CASSPGQGANEKLFF	TGTGCCAGCTCACCAGGACAGGGTGCTAATGAAAAACTGTTTTTT
TRBV27	TRBJ1-2	TRBD1	-	CASSLTGVNYGYTF	TGTGCCAGCAGTTTAACAGGGGTGAACTATGGCTACACCTTC
TRBV19	TRBJ2-1	-	-	CASSPGRGQGNYNEQFF	TGTGCCAGTAGTCCCGGAAGGGGTCAGGGGAACTACAATGAGCAGTTCTTC
TRBV9	TRBJ1-2	TRBD1	-	CASSARTGRDGYTF	TGTGCCAGCAGCGCCCGGACAGGGAGGGATGGCTACACCTTC
TRBV7-2	TRBJ2-3	TRBD2	once	CASSPSGRVDTQYF	TGTGCCTCCAGCCCTAGCGGGAGGGTAGATACGCAGTATTTT
TRBV4-1	TRBJ2-1	TRBD2	-	CASSQDSPGGPDNEQFF	TGCGCCAGCAGCCAAGATTCACCGGGAGGGCCAGACAATGAGCAGTTCTTC
TRBV19	TRBJ2-2	TRBD2	-	CASSPIRTSGGQGATGELFF	TGTGCCAGTAGTCCAATCAGGACTAGCGGGGGCCAGGGGGCGACCGGGGAGCTGTTTTTT
TRBV20-1	TRBJ1-4	-	-	CSAFHNEKLFF	TGCAGTGCTTTCCATAATGAAAAACTGTTTTTT
TRBV6-5	TRBJ1-1	-	-	CASSWGGTEAFF	TGTGCCAGCAGTTGGGGGGGGACTGAAGCTTTCTTT
TRBV27	TRBJ1-3	-	-	CASSLNGGNTIYF	TGTGCCAGCAGTTTAAACGGGGGAAACACCATATATTTT
TRBV7-2	TRBJ2-5	TRBD1	-	CASSLQLDRQETQYF	TGTGCCAGCAGCTTGCAATTGGACAGGCAAGAGACCCAGTACTTC
TRBV6-5	TRBJ1-5	TRBD1	-	CASSLGQGTFQPQHF	TGTGCCAGCAGCCTAGGACAGGGGACATTTCAGCCCCAGCATTTT
TRBV5-1	TRBJ1-1	TRBD1	few	CASSPPGGVTEAFF	TGCGCCAGCAGCCCTCCAGGGGGTGTTACTGAAGCTTTCTTT
TRBV6-5	TRBJ2-7	-	-	CASSYSGDVSYEQYF	TGTGCCAGCAGTTACTCCGGGGATGTTTCCTACGAGCAGTACTTC
TRBV5-1	TRBJ1-1	-	-	CASSLIGAYSEAFF	TGCGCCAGCAGTTTAATAGGGGCGTATTCTGAAGCTTTCTTT